The 26 T cell receptor beta chains listed next were all sequenced from one sample in a study of STAT5B mutations in CD4+ large granular lymphocyte leukemia. Sequenced by immunoSEQ multiplex PCR; TCRdb stores in-frame clones only, minus some. Among some 30,000 clones listed, 81% were seen once. The specimen sequenced was CD4+ T cells from blood buffy coats. Every receptor here comes from a human donor in good health.

The V call is TRBV6-6, the J call TRBJ1-2, with D unclear. The CDR3 sequence is 15 residues long. The V end lost 2 bases, the J end lost 4 bases, and 14 bases lay between the germline ends. CDR1 and CDR2 from the germline V gene are MNHNY and SVGAGI (reference sequence). In DNA, the CDR3 is TGTGCCAGCAGTTACCGGGATCACTTGAGCTATGGCTACACCTTC. This codes for CASSYRDHLSYGYTF.

This chain joins TRBV9 and TRBJ2-3; 12 positions match TRBD2. The germline V gene has CDR1 SGDLS and CDR2 YYNGEE. The CDR3 length is 16 residues. Trimming at V came to 4 bases and at J to 6 bases, leaving 9 bases not matched to a gene. Here the CDR3 DNA reads TGTGCCAGCAGCCCGCGGACTAGCGGGATGGGGGATACGCAGTATTTT. Amino acid sequence: CASSPRTSGMGDTQYF.

This clone showed up just a few times. The rearrangement links TRBV9 to TRBJ1-2; 8 bases agree with TRBD1. Germline V CDR1 and CDR2: SGDLS, YYNGEE. V dropped 2 bases and J dropped 13; count of bases not matched to a gene: 7. The CDR3 contains 12 residues. As DNA, the CDR3 is TGTGCCAGCAGCGTTGGACAGGGCAGATGCACCTTC. This encodes CASSVGQGRCTF. The full variable domain, with the rest looked up from reference TRBV9 and TRBJ1-2, is DSGVTQTPKHLITATGQRVTLRCSPRSGDLSVYWYQQSLDQGLQFLIQYYNGEERAKGNILERFSAQQFPDLHSELNLSSLELGDSALYFCASSVGQGRCTFGSGTRLTVV.

The rearrangement links TRBV28 to TRBJ1-4; no definite D call. The CDR3 contains 15 residues. V lost 4 bases and J 7 bases, leaving 16 bases between the germline ends. CDR1 is MDHEN, CDR2 SYDVKM, per germline. The CDR3 sequence: CASSSLARTAEKLFF. The CDR3 DNA reads as TGTGCCAGCAGTTCGTTGGCCAGGACGGCTGAAAAACTGTTTTTT.

The CDR3 nucleotides are TGTGCCAGCAGCCAATCGGGGGCCTATAATTCACCCCTCCACTTT. Translation gives CASSQSGAYNSPLHF. The V gene is TRBV11-2, the J gene TRBJ1-6, with D possibly matching TRBD1 (5 bases). The CDR3 length is 15 residues. The V end lost 5 bases, the J end lost 2 bases, and 10 bases lay between the germline ends. In germline, CDR1 is SGHAT, CDR2 FQNNGV. Looking up the rest from reference TRBV11-2 and TRBJ1-6 gives the full variable domain: EAGVAQSPRYKIIEKRQSVAFWCNPISGHATLYWYQQILGQGPKLLIQFQNNGVVDDSQLPKDRFSAERLKGVDSTLKIQPAKLEDSAVYLCASSQSGAYNSPLHFGNGTRLTVT.

In its sample, this clone was seen once. The chain joins TRBV20-1 to TRBJ2-1; D is undetermined. V was cut by 3 bases and J by 13 bases, with 13 bases left in between. The germline V gene has CDR1 DFQATT and CDR2 SNEGSKA (reference sequence). The CDR3 is 11 amino acids. As DNA, the CDR3 is TGCAGTGCTAGTCTCGGCGATACTCAGTTCTTC. Translated: CSASLGDTQFF.

V usage is TRBV5-1 and J usage is TRBJ2-2; TRBD1 or TRBD2 may be the D gene (5 bases each). Trimming stripped 2 bases from V and 3 bases from J, with 8 bases between. CDR1 is SGHRS and CDR2 is YFSETQ in the germline V gene. This CDR3 has 14 amino acids. The CDR3 spells CASSFMGDTGELFF. CDR3 sequence (DNA): TGCGCCAGCAGCTTTATGGGGGACACCGGGGAGCTGTTTTTT.

The chain recombines TRBV19 with TRBJ1-5; TRBD1 matches 10 bases. Germline V CDR1 and CDR2: LNHDA, SQIVND (reference sequence). V lost 2 bases to trimming and J lost 5 bases; unmatched junction nucleotides: 6. The CDR3 runs to 16 residues. CDR3 coding DNA: TGTGCCAGTAGTATACAGACCGGGACAGGGGATCAGCCCCAGCATTTT. Translated, it gives CASSIQTGTGDQPQHF.

As for this clone: Additional DNA sequences in this sample encode the identical CDR3. The chain combines TRBV28 with TRBJ2-7, with a weak D call TRBD1 (6 bases). In germline, CDR1 is MDHEN, CDR2 SYDVKM. Trimming cost V 6 bases and J 3 bases, with 12 bases left between them. The CDR3 totals 13 residues. Here the CDR3 reads CASSSGQGYEQYF. The CDR3 coding sequence is TGTGCCAGCAGCTCGGGACAAGGCTACGAGCAGTACTTC.

This chain uses TRBV7-8 with TRBJ2-7; TRBD2 aligns across 7 bases. With V trimmed by 6 bases and J by 5 bases, 10 bases remained unmatched. The CDR3 covers 14 residues. Germline values: CDR1 SGHVS, CDR2 FQNEAQ. In nucleotides, the CDR3 is TGTGCCAGCAGAAAAGGGGAGGGTTCCCACGAGCAGTACTTC. Translated, it gives CASRKGEGSHEQYF.

The CDR3 nucleotides are TGCGCCAGCAGCCCCGATGGGGACACCGGGGAGCTGTTTTTT. Protein sequence: CASSPDGDTGELFF. The genes are TRBV5-1 and TRBJ2-2; D unresolved. Trimming left V 4 bases short and J 3 bases short, with 10 bases between. This CDR3 contains 14 residues. Looked up from germline, CDR1 is SGHRS and CDR2 is YFSETQ. Full variable domain (outside the CDR3, taken from reference TRBV5-1 and TRBJ2-2): KAGVTQTPRYLIKTRGQQVTLSCSPISGHRSVSWYQQTPGQGLQFLFEYFSETQRNKGNFPGRFSGRQFSNSRSEMNVSTLELGDSALYLCASSPDGDTGELFFGEGSRLTVL.

For the CDR3, the DNA is TGTGCCAGCAGTCGACAGGGTTCCGTCGCCGGAAAACTGTTTTTT. Amino acids: CASSRQGSVAGKLFF. This chain uses TRBV28 with TRBJ1-4; 7 nucleotides match TRBD1. CDR1 is MDHEN, CDR2 SYDVKM, per germline. Unmatched junction bases numbered 13, after V lost 5 bases and J lost 10 bases. The CDR3 runs to 15 residues.

This clone turned up a few times. The CDR3 region is CASMLAGGAYEQYF. The CDR3 nucleotides read TGTGCCAGCATGCTAGCAGGGGGCGCCTACGAGCAGTACTTC. This rearrangement joins TRBV5-4 to TRBJ2-7; 8 bases fit TRBD1. Germline loops: CDR1 SGHNT, CDR2 YYREEE (reference sequence). J was trimmed by 2 bases and V by 6 bases; bases with no gene match: 7. This CDR3 is built from 14 residues.

The genes are TRBV5-4 and TRBJ2-7; 7 bases fit TRBD2. CDR3 size: 14 residues. Losses at the gene ends were 0 bases for V and 3 bases for J; bases not matched to a gene: 3. CDR1 and CDR2 (germline): SGHNT, YYREEE (reference sequence). The CDR3 DNA reads as TGTGCCAGCAGCTTGGCCGGGGGGATCTACGAGCAGTACTTC. It is translated as CASSLAGGIYEQYF.

This clone was recorded only once. The genes are TRBV27 and TRBJ2-3, with unresolved D. V was shortened by 3 bases and J by 2 bases, with 15 bases between the two germline ends. There are 16 residues in the CDR3. CDR1 and CDR2 from the germline V gene are MNHEY and SMNVEV (reference sequence). The CDR3 DNA sequence: TGTGCCAGCAGTTTCGTCCCACCGACCAACACAGATACGCAGTATTTT. Translating gives CASSFVPPTNTDTQYF.

This chain joins TRBV28 and TRBJ2-2; 15 bases fit TRBD2. The ends lost 6 bases at V and 4 bases at J; junction bases unmatched: 12. The CDR3 contains 19 residues. The germline gives CDR1 MDHEN, CDR2 SYDVKM. Here the CDR3 reads CASRPLVGLAGGITGELFF. In DNA form, the CDR3 reads TGTGCCAGCAGACCCCTTGTGGGACTAGCGGGGGGCATCACCGGGGAGCTGTTTTTT.

The chain combines TRBV7-2 with TRBJ2-3, with D perhaps TRBD2 (6 bases). The CDR3 runs 15 residues. In germline, CDR1 is SGHTA, CDR2 FQGNSA. V gave up 5 bases and J gave up 8 bases, with 20 bases separating them. CDR3 coding DNA: TGTGCCAGCAGCCTCCACGAGGGAGCGCGGGGTACGCAGTATTTT. Amino acids: CASSLHEGARGTQYF.

The chain joins TRBV18 to TRBJ1-3; possible D gene TRBD1, 5 bases. The CDR3 covers 18 residues. V lost 0 bases and J 4 bases, leaving 19 bases between the germline ends. Germline CDR1 KGHSH, CDR2 LQKENI. The CDR3 sequence: CASSPPGVRGVTGNTIYF. The CDR3 nucleotides read TGTGCCAGCTCACCACCGGGGGTTAGAGGGGTTACCGGAAACACCATATATTTT.

The chain joins TRBV7-2 to TRBJ1-1; D unclear. Trimming cost V 2 bases and J 1 base, with 5 bases left between them. The CDR3 is made up of 13 amino acids. CDR1 and CDR2 from the germline V gene are SGHTA and FQGNSA. CDR3 region: CASSLQRNTEAFF. Written as DNA, the CDR3 is TGTGCCAGCAGCTTACAGAGGAACACTGAAGCTTTCTTT.

The chain couples TRBV7-6 to TRBJ1-6, with 8 bases aligning to TRBD1. The germline gives CDR1 SGHVS, CDR2 FNYEAQ. V gave up 0 bases and J gave up 8 bases; unmatched junction bases: 3. CDR3 length equals 15 residues. The CDR3 DNA reads as TGTGCCAGCAGCTTAGCGCCAGGGGGCGATTCACCCCTCCACTTT. Residues: CASSLAPGGDSPLHF.

The V gene is TRBV19, the J gene TRBJ1-5; 9 bases are shared with TRBD1. V shed 8 bases and J 8 bases; nucleotides not matched to a gene: 13. The CDR3 covers 15 residues. The germline gives CDR1 LNHDA, CDR2 SQIVND (reference sequence). This CDR3 is CASGGQGPAGKPQHF. The CDR3 DNA follows: TGTGCCAGTGGGGGACAGGGCCCGGCGGGCAAGCCCCAGCATTTT.

The chain has TRBV29-1 and TRBJ2-7; 8 nucleotides match TRBD1. With 6 bases clipped from V and 1 base from J, the junction kept 8 bases outside the gene matches. CDR1 is SQVTM, CDR2 ANQGSEA, per germline. The CDR3 has 14 residues. The CDR3 loop is CSVAPGTGSYEQYF. CDR3 nucleotides: TGCAGCGTAGCCCCTGGGACAGGTTCCTACGAGCAGTACTTC.

This chain links TRBV6-1 with TRBJ2-7, with D possibly being TRBD2 (6 bases). This CDR3 has 12 amino acids. Germline V CDR1 and CDR2: MNHNS, SASEGT. V lost 7 bases and J 5 bases, leaving 12 bases between the germline ends. The DNA for the CDR3 is TGTGCCAGCAAAACTAGCTGGAACGAGCAGTACTTC. Its translation is CASKTSWNEQYF.

A single count supports this clone. The CDR3 DNA follows: TGTGCCAGCAGTTTGGGAACAGGGAGGCCCTACGAGCAGTACTTC. Amino acids: CASSLGTGRPYEQYF. This rearrangement joins TRBV28 to TRBJ2-7; possibly TRBD1 or TRBD2 for D (6 bases each). Germline V gives CDR1 MDHEN, CDR2 SYDVKM. The CDR3 extends over 15 amino acids. With 3 bases removed from V and 2 bases from J, the gap between germline ends came to 14 bases.

The V gene is TRBV19, the J gene TRBJ2-7; possibly TRBD2 for D (6 bases). CDR1 and CDR2 from the germline V gene are LNHDA and SQIVND (reference sequence). The CDR3 runs 16 residues. Trimming shortened V by 4 bases and J by 6 bases, and 22 bases separated the two germline ends. In nucleotides, the CDR3 is TGTGCCAGTAGTAACCGGGGCCTCGGGGGAAAGGGCGAGCAGTACTTC. It translates to CASSNRGLGGKGEQYF. Combining the CDR3 with reference TRBV19 and TRBJ2-7 gives the whole variable domain DGGITQSPKYLFRKEGQNVTLSCEQNLNHDAMYWYRQDPGQGLRLIYYSQIVNDFQKGDIAEGYSVSREKKESFPLTVTSAQKNPTAFYLCASSNRGLGGKGEQYFGPGTRLTVT.

The chain is built from TRBV4-2 and TRBJ1-5; D not resolved. In germline, CDR1 is LGHNA, CDR2 YNFKEQ. Between the trimmed V and J ends, which lost 0 bases and 2 bases, there was a span of 14 bases. CDR3 length equals 17 residues. The CDR3 bases are TGTGCCAGCAGCCAAGATAGGAGGGAGGATGGCAATCAGCCCCAGCATTTT. Protein sequence: CASSQDRREDGNQPQHF.